These 7 T cell receptor beta chains were all obtained from the same sample, sequenced in a study of T-cell memory formation after mild COVID-19. TCRdb used MiXCR to reprocess the 5' RACE reads, holding one entry per CDR3 protein. The table lists roughly 510,000 distinct CDR3 sequences, around 16% of them singletons, with just over 8% in the top ten. The sequenced material came from PBMCs or a T cell subset sorted from them (not recorded which). The receptors stem from an adult woman who had mild COVID-19 (a few samples of this study predate the infection). Cell type and time point are not known.

This clonotype appeared a few times. This chain uses TRBV25-1 with TRBJ2-1; a possible D gene is TRBD1 (5 bases). The CDR3 runs to 13 residues. V was shortened by 8 bases and J by 4 bases, with 12 bases between the two germline ends. CDR1 MGHDK and CDR2 SYGVNS come from the germline V gene. The CDR3 region has the DNA TGTGCCAGCCCCGTGGGGCGATACAATGAGCAGTTCTTC. Residues: CASPVGRYNEQFF.

Only a few counts were recorded for this clonotype. This chain connects TRBV12-3 or TRBV12-4 to TRBJ2-3; D ambiguous. This CDR3 has 14 amino acids. V was trimmed by 2 bases and J by 2 bases, leaving 8 bases between them. The CDR3 DNA follows: TGTGCCAGCAGTTTAATAGGGTCCACAGATACGCAGTATTTT. Translating it yields CASSLIGSTDTQYF.

This chain joins TRBV30 and TRBJ2-5; perhaps TRBD2 as D (5 bases). The ends were cut back, 4 bases at V and 7 bases at J, with 13 bases in the middle. CDR1 and CDR2 (germline): GTSNPN, SVGIG (reference sequence). This CDR3 has 12 residues. The CDR3 DNA is TGTGCCTGGAACAGCGGTTTAGGGACCCAGTACTTC. This gives the protein CAWNSGLGTQYF.

The J gene is TRBJ1-2, the V gene TRBV29-1, with D possibly TRBD1 on 6 matching bases. Germline assignment: CDR1 SQVTM and CDR2 ANQGSEA. This CDR3 is 15 amino acids long. Trimming cost V 4 bases and J 2 bases, with 17 bases left between them. The CDR3 loop reads CSVGRPDRTNYGYTF. CDR3 coding DNA: TGCAGCGTTGGACGGCCGGACAGAACGAACTATGGCTACACCTTC.

The chain links TRBV11-2 to TRBJ1-1, with D maybe TRBD1 (5 bases). From germline, CDR1 is SGHAT and CDR2 FQNNGV. This CDR3 comprises 18 residues. V lost 4 bases and J lost 5, with 26 bases in between. The DNA for the CDR3 is TGTGCCAGCAGCTGGGGCACCCTAAGAGACAGAGGGGAGACTGAAGCTTTCTTT. This gives the protein CASSWGTLRDRGETEAFF.

The genes are TRBV20-1 and TRBJ2-5; D not certain. There are 11 residues in the CDR3. Trimming shortened V by 0 bases and J by 6 bases, and 5 bases separated the two germline ends. Germline V gene lookup returns CDR1 DFQATT and CDR2 SNEGSKA (reference sequence). The CDR3 nucleotides are TGCAGTGCTAGAGATCTGAAGACCCAGTACTTC. Encoded protein: CSARDLKTQYF.

This clonotype was seen at least ten times. The gene calls are TRBV20-1 and TRBJ2-7, with D maybe TRBD2 (5 bases). V gave up 5 bases and J gave up 6 bases, with 20 bases separating them. CDR3 size: 14 residues. Germline assignment: CDR1 DFQATT and CDR2 SNEGSKA (reference sequence). The CDR3 sequence is CSAAQPRARIEQYF. The CDR3 nucleotides read TGCAGTGCTGCCCAGCCGAGGGCTCGGATCGAGCAGTACTTC.